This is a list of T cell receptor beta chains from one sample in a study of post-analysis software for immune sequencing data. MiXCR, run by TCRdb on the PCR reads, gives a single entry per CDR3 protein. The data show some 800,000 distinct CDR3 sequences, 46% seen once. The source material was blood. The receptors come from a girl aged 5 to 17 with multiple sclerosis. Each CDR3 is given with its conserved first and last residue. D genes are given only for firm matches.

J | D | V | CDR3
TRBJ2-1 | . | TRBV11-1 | CVSSTRGDGSYNEQFF
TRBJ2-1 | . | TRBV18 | CASSPPRRQYNEQFF
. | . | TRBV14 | CASSQAGGNEQYF
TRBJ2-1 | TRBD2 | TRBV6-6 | CASSPIAGGPPYNEQFF
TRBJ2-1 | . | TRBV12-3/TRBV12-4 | CASSLSLKGDEQFF
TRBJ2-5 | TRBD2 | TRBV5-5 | CASSLLATQETQYF
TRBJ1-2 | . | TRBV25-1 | CASSLVNGYGYTF
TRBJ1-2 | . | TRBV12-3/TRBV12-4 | CASSPFSGGSPYTF
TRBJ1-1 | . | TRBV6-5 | CASSYSPGAGEAFF
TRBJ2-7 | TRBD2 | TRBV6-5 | CASSASGRSYEQYF
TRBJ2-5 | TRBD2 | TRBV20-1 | CSASSSGRAQETQYF
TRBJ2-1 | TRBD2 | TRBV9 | CASSAGLAGAYNEQDF
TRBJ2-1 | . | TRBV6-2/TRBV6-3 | CASSYRPLGISYNEQFF
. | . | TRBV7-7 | CASSLGPGTSHEQYF
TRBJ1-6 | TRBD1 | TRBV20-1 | CSARYGTGGSPLHF
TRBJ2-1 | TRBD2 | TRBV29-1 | CSVESLAVASSYNEQFF
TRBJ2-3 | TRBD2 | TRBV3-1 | CASKGLAADTQYF
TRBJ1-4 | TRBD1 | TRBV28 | CASTLDRVNEKLFF
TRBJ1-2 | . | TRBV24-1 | CATSDPVNYGYTF
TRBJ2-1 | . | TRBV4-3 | CASSQDPGGYNEQFF
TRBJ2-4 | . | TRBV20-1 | CSARDRDSGKNIQYF
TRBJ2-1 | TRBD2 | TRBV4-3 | CASSQDPGLAGNNEQFF
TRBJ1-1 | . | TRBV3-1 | CTSNQTLTEEAFF
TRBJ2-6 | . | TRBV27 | CATSTERSGANVLTF
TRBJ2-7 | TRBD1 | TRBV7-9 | CASAGTGTYEQYF
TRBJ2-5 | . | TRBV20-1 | CSARRSSGETQYF
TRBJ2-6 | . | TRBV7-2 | CASSSGTGSGANVLTF
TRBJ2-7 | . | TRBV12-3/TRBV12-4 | CASSLGRPGSYEQYF
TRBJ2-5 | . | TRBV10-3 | CAISDRGVQETQYF
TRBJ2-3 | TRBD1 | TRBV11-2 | CAGSLFGTGDDTQYF
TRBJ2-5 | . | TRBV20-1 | CSASSEPFRGETQYF
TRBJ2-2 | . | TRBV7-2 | CASSSLWGGELFF
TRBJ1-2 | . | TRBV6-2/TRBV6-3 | CASRGWDYGYTF
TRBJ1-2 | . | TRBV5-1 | CASSQGRPPNYGYTF
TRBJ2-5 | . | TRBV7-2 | CASSLETRFRETQYF
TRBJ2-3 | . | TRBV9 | CASSAQTAEADTQYF
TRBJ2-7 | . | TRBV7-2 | CASSVTGRGVEQYF
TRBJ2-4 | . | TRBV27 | CASSLRQTIAKNIQYF
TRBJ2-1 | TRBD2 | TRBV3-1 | CASSQDSGTSGRFSYNEQFF
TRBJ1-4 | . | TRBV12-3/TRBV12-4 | CASSRFGQGPEKLFF
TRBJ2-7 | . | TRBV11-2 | CASRSHRELGHEQYF
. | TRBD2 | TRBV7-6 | CASSGLAGVNEQYF
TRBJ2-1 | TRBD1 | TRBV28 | CASSLGQISGDRSYNEQFF
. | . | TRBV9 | CASSVATGFGYEQYF
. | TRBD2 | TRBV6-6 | CASSYLAGGTETQYF